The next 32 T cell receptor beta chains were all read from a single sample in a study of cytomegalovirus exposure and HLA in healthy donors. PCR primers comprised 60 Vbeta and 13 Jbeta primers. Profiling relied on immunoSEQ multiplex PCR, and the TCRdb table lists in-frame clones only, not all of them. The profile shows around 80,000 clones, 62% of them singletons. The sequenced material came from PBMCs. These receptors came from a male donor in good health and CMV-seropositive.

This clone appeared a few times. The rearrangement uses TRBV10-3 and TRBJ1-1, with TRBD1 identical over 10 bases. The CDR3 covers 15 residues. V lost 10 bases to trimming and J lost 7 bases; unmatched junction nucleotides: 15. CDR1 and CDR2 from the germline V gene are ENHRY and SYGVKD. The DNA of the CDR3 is TGTGCCAGCTCAGAGACCGGGACAGGGGTAAGTGAAGCTTTCTTT. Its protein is CASSETGTGVSEAFF.

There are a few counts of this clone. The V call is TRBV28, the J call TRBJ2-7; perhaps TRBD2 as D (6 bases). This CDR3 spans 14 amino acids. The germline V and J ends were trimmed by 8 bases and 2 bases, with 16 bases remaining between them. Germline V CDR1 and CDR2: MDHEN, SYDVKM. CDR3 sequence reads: CASLGGLTPYEQYF. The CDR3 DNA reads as TGTGCCAGCCTTGGAGGGTTAACCCCCTACGAGCAGTACTTC.

The CDR3 is CASSIGTGRNTEAFF. CDR3 coding DNA: TGTGCCAGTAGTATTGGGACAGGGAGGAACACTGAAGCTTTCTTT. This rearrangement joins TRBV19 to TRBJ1-1; 9 bases are shared with TRBD1. Germline-derived CDR1 and CDR2 are LNHDA and SQIVND (reference sequence). This CDR3 contains 15 residues. The junction had 3 bases not matched to a gene; V was cut back by 3 bases and J by 1 base.

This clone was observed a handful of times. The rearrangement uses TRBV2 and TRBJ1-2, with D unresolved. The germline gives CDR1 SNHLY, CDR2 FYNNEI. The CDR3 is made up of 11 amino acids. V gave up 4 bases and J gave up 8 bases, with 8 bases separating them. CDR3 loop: CASSGVRGYTF. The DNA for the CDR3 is TGTGCCAGCAGTGGCGTACGGGGCTACACCTTC. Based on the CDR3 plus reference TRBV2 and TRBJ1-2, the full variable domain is EPEVTQTPSHQVTQMGQEVILRCVPISNHLYFYWYRQILGQKVEFLVSFYNNEISEKSEIFDDQFSVERPDGSNFTLKIRSTKLEDSAMYFCASSGVRGYTFGSGTRLTVV.

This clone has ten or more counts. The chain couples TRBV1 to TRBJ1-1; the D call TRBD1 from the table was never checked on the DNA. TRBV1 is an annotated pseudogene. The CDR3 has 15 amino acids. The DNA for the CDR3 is TGCACCAGCAGCCAAGAGGGACAGATGAACACTGAAGCTTTCTTT. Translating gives CTSSQEGQMNTEAFF.

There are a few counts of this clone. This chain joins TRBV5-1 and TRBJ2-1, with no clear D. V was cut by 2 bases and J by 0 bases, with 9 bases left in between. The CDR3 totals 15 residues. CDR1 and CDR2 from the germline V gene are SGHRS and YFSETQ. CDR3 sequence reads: CASSLEIASYNEQFF. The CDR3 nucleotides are TGCGCCAGCAGCTTAGAAATAGCCTCCTACAATGAGCAGTTCTTC.

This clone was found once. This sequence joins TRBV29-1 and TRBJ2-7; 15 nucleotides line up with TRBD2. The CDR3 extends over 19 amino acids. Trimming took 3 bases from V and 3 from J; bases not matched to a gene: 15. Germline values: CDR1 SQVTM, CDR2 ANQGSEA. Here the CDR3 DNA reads TGCAGCGTTGACGGGGTTGACGGGACTAGCGGGAGGTTGAGCTACGAGCAGTACTTC. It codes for CSVDGVDGTSGRLSYEQYF.

Here the CDR3 DNA reads TGTGCCAGCAGCCTAACCGGAGGGATTTACGAGCAGTACTTC. Translating it yields CASSLTGGIYEQYF. The chain employs TRBV6-5 and TRBJ2-7; tentative D call: TRBD2 (6 bases). The V gene lost 6 bases and the J gene lost 4 bases, with 16 bases spanning the gap. The CDR3 runs 14 residues. The germline V gene has CDR1 MNHEY and CDR2 SVGAGI.

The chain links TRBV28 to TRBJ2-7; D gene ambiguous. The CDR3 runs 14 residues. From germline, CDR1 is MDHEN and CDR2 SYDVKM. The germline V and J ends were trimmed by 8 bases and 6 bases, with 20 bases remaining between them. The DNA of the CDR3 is TGTGCCAGCTCGCGGTCCTCCTCTTTATTCGAGCAGTACTTC. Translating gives CASSRSSSLFEQYF.

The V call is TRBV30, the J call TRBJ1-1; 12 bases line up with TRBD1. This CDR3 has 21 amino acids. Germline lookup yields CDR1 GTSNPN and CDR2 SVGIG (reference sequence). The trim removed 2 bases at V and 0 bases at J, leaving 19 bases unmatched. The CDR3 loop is CAWSPKPGQGAGLWLNTEAFF. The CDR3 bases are TGTGCCTGGAGTCCGAAACCGGGACAGGGGGCCGGGTTGTGGCTGAACACTGAAGCTTTCTTT. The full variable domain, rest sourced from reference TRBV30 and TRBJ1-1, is SQTIHQWPATLVQPVGSPLSLECTVEGTSNPNLYWYRQAAGRGLQLLFYSVGIGQISSEVPQNLSASRPQDRQFILSSKKLLLSDSGFYLCAWSPKPGQGAGLWLNTEAFFGQGTRLTVV.

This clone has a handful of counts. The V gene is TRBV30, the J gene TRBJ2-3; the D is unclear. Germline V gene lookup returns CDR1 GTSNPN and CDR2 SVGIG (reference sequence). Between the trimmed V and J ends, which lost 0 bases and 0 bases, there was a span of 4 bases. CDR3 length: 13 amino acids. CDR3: CAWSVLSTDTQYF. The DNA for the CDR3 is TGTGCCTGGAGTGTACTGAGCACAGATACGCAGTATTTT. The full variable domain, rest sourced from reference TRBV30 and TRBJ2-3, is SQTIHQWPATLVQPVGSPLSLECTVEGTSNPNLYWYRQAAGRGLQLLFYSVGIGQISSEVPQNLSASRPQDRQFILSSKKLLLSDSGFYLCAWSVLSTDTQYFGPGTRLTVL.

The CDR3 protein is CASSLVGTLNQPQHF. In nucleotides, the CDR3 is TGTGCCAGCAGTTTGGTGGGGACACTCAATCAGCCCCAGCATTTT. The chain is built from TRBV27 and TRBJ1-5; maybe TRBD1 (6 bases). Deletions cut 3 bases from V and 3 bases from J, with 12 bases between. The CDR3 is made up of 15 amino acids. The V gene's germline CDR1 is MNHEY and CDR2 SMNVEV (reference sequence).

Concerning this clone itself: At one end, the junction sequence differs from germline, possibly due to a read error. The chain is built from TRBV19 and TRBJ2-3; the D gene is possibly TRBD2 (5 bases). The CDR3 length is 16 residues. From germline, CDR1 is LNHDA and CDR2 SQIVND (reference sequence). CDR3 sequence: CASSLDGLGSPDTQYF. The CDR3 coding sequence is TGTGCCAGTAGTCTAGATGGGTTGGGGAGCCCAGATACGCAGTATTTT.

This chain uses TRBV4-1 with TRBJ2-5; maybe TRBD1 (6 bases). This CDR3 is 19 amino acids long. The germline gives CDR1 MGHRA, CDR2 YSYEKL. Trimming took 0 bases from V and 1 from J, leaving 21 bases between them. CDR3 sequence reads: CASSQEFQGWGPLQETQYF. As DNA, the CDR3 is TGCGCCAGCAGCCAAGAGTTCCAGGGTTGGGGGCCCCTCCAAGAGACCCAGTACTTC.

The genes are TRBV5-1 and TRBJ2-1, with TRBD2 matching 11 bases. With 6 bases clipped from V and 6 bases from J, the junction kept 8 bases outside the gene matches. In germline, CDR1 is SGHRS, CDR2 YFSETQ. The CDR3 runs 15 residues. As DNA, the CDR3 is TGCGCCAGCAACCTAGCGGGAGGAAGAGGCAATGAGCAGTTCTTC. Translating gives CASNLAGGRGNEQFF. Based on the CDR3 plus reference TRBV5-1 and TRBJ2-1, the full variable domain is KAGVTQTPRYLIKTRGQQVTLSCSPISGHRSVSWYQQTPGQGLQFLFEYFSETQRNKGNFPGRFSGRQFSNSRSEMNVSTLELGDSALYLCASNLAGGRGNEQFFGPGTRLTVL.

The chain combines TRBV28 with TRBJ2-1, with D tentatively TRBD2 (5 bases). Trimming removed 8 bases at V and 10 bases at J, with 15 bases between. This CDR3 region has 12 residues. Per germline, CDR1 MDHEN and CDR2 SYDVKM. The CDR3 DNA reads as TGTGCCAGCCGGACTGGGCCTAGGGAGCAGTTCTTC. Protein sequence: CASRTGPREQFF.

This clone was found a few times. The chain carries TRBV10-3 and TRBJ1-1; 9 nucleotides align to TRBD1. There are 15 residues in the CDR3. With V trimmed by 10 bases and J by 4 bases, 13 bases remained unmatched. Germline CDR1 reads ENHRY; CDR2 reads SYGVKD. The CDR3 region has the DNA TGTGCCAACTCCGGGACAGGGCATCGGAGCACTGAAGCTTTCTTT. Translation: CANSGTGHRSTEAFF.

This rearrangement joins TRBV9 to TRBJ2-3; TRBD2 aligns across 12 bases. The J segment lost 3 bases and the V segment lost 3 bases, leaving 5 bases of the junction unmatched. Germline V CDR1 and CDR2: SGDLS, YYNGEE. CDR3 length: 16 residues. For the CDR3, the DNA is TGTGCCAGCAGCGAGACTAGCGGGGGTCGAACAGATACGCAGTATTTT. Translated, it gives CASSETSGGRTDTQYF.

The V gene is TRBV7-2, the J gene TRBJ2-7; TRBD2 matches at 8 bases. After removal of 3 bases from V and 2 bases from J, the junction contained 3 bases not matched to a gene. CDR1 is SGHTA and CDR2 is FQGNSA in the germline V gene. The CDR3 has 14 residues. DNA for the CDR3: TGTGCCAGCAGCTTTATAGCGGGACCCTACGAGCAGTACTTC. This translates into CASSFIAGPYEQYF.

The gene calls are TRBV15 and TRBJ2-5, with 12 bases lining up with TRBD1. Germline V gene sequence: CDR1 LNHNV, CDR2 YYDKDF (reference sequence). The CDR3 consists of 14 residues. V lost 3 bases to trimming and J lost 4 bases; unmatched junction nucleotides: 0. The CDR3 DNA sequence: TGTGCCACCAGCAGGGGACAGGGGGCAGAGACCCAGTACTTC. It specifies CATSRGQGAETQYF.

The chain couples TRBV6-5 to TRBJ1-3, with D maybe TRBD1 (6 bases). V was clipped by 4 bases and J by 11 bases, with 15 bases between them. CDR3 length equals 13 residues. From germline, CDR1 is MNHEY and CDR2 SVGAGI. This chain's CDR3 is CASSSGQLGPIYF. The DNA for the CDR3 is TGTGCCAGCAGTTCAGGACAGTTAGGTCCCATATATTTT.

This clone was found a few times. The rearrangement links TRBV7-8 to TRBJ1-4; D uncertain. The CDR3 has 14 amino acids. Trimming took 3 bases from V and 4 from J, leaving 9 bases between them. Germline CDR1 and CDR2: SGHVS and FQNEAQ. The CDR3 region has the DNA TGTGCCAGCAGCTTGGGCAGCAATAATGAAAAACTGTTTTTT. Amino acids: CASSLGSNNEKLFF.

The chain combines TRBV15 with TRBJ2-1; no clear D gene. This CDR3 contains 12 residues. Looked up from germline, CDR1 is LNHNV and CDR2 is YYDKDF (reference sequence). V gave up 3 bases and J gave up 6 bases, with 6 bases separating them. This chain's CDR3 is CATSSELNEQFF. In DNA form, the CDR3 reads TGTGCCACCAGCAGTGAACTCAATGAGCAGTTCTTC.

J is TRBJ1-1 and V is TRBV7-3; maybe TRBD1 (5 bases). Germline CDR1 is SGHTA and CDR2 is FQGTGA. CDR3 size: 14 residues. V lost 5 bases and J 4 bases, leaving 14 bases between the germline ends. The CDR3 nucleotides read TGTGCCAGCAGCCTTCTGGGGGGGGGCACTGAAGCTTTCTTT. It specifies CASSLLGGGTEAFF.

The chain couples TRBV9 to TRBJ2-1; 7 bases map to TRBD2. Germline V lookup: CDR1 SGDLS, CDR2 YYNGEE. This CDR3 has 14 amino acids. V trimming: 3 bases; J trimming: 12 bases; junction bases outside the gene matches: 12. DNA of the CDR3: TGTGCCAGCAGCGAAGGGCAGGGAGGGTGGGGGCAGTTCTTC. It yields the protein CASSEGQGGWGQFF.

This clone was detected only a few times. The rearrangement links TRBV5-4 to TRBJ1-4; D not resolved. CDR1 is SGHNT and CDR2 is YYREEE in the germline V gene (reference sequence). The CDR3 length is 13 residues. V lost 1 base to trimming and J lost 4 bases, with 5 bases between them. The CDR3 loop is CASSLTVNEKLFF. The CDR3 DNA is TGTGCCAGCAGCTTGACAGTTAATGAAAAACTGTTTTTT.

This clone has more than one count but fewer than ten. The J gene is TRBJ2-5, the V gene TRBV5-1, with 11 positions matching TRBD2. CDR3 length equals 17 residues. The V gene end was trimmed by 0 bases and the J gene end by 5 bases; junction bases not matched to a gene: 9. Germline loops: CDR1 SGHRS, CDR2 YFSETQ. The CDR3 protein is CASSLAGEGLAAETQYF. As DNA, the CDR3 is TGCGCCAGCAGCTTGGCGGGGGAGGGACTAGCGGCCGAGACCCAGTACTTC.

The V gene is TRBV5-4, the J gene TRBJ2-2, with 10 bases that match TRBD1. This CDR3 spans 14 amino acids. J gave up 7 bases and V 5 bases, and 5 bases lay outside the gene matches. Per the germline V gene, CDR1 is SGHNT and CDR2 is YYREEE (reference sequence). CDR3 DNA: TGTGCCAGCAGTCAAGGACAGGGGGACGGGGAGCTGTTTTTT. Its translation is CASSQGQGDGELFF.

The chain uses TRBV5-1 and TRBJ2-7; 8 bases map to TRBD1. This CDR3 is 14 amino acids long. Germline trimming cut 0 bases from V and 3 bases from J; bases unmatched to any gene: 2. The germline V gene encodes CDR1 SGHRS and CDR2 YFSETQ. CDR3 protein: CASSLATGVYEQYF. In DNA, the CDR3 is TGCGCCAGCAGCTTGGCGACAGGGGTCTACGAGCAGTACTTC.

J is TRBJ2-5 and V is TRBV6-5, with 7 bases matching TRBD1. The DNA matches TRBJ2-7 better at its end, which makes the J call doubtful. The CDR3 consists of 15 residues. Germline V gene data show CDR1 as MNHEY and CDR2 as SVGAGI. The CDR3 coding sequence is TGTGCCAGCAGTTACTCGAAGACAGGGCCCTACGAGCAGTACTTC. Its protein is CASSYSKTGPYEQYF.

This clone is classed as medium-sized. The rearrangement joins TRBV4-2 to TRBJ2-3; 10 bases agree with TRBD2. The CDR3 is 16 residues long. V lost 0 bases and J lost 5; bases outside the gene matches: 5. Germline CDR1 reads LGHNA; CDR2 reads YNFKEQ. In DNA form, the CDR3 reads TGTGCCAGCAGCCAAGAAGGGCTAGCGGGAGAAGATACGCAGTATTTT. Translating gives CASSQEGLAGEDTQYF.

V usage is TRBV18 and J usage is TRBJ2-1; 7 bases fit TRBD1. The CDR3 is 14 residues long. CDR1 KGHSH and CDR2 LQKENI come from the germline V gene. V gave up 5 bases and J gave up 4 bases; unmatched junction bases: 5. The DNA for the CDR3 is TGTGCCAGCTCATCCCCGACAGGGTACAATGAGCAGTTCTTC. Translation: CASSSPTGYNEQFF. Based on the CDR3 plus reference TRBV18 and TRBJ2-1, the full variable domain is NAGVMQNPRHLVRRRGQEARLRCSPMKGHSHVYWYRQLPEEGLKFMVYLQKENIIDESGMPKERFSAEFPKEGPSILRIQQVVRGDSAAYFCASSSPTGYNEQFFGPGTRLTVL.